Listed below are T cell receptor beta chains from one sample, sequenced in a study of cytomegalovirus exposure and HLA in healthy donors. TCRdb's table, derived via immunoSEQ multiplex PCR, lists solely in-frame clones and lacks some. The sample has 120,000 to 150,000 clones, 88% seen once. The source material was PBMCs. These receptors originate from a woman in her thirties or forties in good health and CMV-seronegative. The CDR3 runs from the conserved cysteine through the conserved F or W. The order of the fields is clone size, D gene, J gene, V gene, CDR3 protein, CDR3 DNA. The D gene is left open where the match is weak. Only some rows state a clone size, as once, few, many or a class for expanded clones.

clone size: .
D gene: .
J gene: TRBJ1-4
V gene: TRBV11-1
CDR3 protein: CASSLVGGVGEKLFF
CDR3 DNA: TGTGCCAGCAGCTTAGTCGGAGGGGTGGGTGAAAAACTGTTTTTT

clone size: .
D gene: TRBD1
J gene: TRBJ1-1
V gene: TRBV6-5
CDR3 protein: CASSFGTGGTEAFF
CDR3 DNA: TGTGCCAGCAGTTTCGGGACAGGCGGGACTGAAGCTTTCTTT

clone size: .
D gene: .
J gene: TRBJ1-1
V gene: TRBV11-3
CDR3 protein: CASSLVTEAFF
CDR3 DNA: TGTGCCAGCAGCTTAGTAACTGAAGCTTTCTTT

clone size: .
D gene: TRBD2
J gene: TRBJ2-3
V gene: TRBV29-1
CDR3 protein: CSVESDPGLAGTDTQYF
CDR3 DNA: TGCAGCGTTGAATCAGACCCGGGACTAGCGGGAACAGATACGCAGTATTTT

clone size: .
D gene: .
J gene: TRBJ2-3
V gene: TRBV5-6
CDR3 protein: CASSFFIVGHLNTDTQYF
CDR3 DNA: TGTGCCAGCAGCTTTTTTATTGTTGGACATCTAAACACAGATACGCAGTATTTT

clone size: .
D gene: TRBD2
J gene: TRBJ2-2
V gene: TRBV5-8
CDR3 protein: CASNFTSGSLSGELFF
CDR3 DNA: TGTGCCAGCAACTTTACTAGCGGGAGCTTGTCCGGGGAGCTGTTTTTT

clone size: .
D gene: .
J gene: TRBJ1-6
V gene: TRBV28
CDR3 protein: CASSPQGMSLHF
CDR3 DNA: TGTGCCAGCAGTCCCCAGGGGATGTCCCTCCACTTT

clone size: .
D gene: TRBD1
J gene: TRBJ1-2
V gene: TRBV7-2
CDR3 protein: CASSWDRASGYTF
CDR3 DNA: TGTGCCAGCAGCTGGGACAGGGCGTCTGGCTACACCTTC

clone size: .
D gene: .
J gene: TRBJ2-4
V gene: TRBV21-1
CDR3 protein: CASSPTSGTGLSKNIQYF
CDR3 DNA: TGTGCCAGCAGCCCTACCTCCGGGACAGGGTTATCCAAAAACATTCAGTACTTC

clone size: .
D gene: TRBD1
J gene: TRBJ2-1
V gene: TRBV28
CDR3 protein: CASRILGQGYNEQFF
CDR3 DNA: TGTGCCAGCCGGATTCTGGGACAGGGATACAATGAGCAGTTCTTC

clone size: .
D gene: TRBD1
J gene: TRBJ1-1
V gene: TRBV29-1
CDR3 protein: CSVDGDRETEAFF
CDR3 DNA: TGCAGCGTTGATGGGGACAGGGAAACTGAAGCTTTCTTT

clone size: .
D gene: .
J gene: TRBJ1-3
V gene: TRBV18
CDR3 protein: CASSPPSGSGNTIYF
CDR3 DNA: TGTGCCAGCTCACCACCCTCAGGATCGGGAAACACCATATATTTT

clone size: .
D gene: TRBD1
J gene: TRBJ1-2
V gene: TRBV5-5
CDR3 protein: CASSLRTGSGYTF
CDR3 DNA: TGTGCCAGCAGCCTAAGGACAGGGAGCGGCTACACCTTC

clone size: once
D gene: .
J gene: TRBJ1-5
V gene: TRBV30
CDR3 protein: CAWSPALTKSNQPQHF
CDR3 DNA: TGTGCCTGGAGTCCAGCGTTAACTAAGAGCAATCAGCCCCAGCATTTT

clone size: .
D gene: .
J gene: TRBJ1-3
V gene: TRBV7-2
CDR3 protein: CASSEGSSGNTIYF
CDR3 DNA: TGTGCCAGCAGTGAGGGCTCCTCTGGAAACACCATATATTTT

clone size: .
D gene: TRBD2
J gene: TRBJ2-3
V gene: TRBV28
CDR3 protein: CASSLERREGAFHTQYF
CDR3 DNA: TGTGCCAGCAGTTTAGAACGGCGGGAGGGCGCCTTCCATACGCAGTATTTT

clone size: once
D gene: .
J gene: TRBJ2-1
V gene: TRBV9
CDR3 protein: CASSVGQSYYNEQFF
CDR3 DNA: TGTGCCAGCAGCGTCGGACAGAGCTACTACAATGAGCAGTTCTTC

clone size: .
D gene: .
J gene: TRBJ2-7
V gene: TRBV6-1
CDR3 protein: CASSGGGGTYEQYF
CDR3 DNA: TGTGCCAGCAGTGGCGGCGGAGGAACCTACGAGCAGTACTTC

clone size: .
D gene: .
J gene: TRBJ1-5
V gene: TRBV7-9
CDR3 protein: CASSLVGASGLNQPQHF
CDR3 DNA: TGTGCCAGCAGCTTAGTGGGTGCCTCAGGGCTCAATCAGCCCCAGCATTTT

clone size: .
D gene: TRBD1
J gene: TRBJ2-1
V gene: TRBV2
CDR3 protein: CASSDRGATYNEQFF
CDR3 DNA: TGTGCCAGCAGCGACAGGGGGGCTACCTACAATGAGCAGTTCTTC

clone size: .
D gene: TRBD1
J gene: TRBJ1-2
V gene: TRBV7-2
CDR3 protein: CASSLSVGQGYHGYTF
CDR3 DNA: TGTGCCAGCAGCTTAAGTGTGGGACAGGGGTATCATGGCTACACCTTC

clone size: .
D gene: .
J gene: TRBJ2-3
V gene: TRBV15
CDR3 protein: CATSSAVGGTDTQYF
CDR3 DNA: TGTGCCACCAGCAGTGCAGTCGGAGGCACAGATACGCAGTATTTT

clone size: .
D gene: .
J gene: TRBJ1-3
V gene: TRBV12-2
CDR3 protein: CASRFPGGSGNTIYF
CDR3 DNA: TGTGCAAGTCGCTTCCCGGGGGGCTCTGGAAACACCATATATTTT

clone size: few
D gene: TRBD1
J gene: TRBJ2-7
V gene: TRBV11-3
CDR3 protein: CASSDRQGMRVYEQYF
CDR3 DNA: TGTGCCAGCAGCGACAGACAGGGGATGCGGGTATACGAGCAGTACTTC

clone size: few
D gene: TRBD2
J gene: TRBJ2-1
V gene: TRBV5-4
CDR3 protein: CASSEISGSYNEQFF
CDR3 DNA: TGTGCCAGCAGTGAGATTAGCGGGAGTTACAATGAGCAGTTCTTC

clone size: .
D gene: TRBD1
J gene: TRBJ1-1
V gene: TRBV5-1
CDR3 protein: CASSTGTGPEAFF
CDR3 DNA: TGCGCCAGCAGCACCGGGACAGGGCCCGAAGCTTTCTTT

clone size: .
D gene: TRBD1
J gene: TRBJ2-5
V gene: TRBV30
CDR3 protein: CAWSGTGGQTQYF
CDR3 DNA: TGTGCCTGGAGTGGGACAGGGGGCCAGACCCAGTACTTC

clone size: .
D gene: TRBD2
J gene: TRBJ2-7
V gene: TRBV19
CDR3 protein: CASSELSGSPPYEQYF
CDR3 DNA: TGTGCCAGCTCGGAACTTAGCGGGAGTCCCCCCTACGAGCAGTACTTC

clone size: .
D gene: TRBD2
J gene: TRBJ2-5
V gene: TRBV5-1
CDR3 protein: CASSLGPSGHQETQYF
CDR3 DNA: TGCGCCAGCAGCTTGGGGCCTAGCGGACACCAAGAGACCCAGTACTTC

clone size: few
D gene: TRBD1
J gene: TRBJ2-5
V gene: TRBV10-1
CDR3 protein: CASSEGTGKETQYF
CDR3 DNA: TGCGCCAGCAGTGAAGGGACAGGGAAAGAGACCCAGTACTTC